The text below deals with one T cell receptor beta chain. Its antigen is not known. TCRdb keeps only in-frame clones here, not all; method: immunoSEQ multiplex PCR. The sample shows fewer than 200,000 clones, about nine tenths of them seen only once. Germline CDR1 SGHRS, CDR2 YFSETQ. The CDR3 has 14 amino acids. Trimming shortened V by 1 base and J by 0 bases, and 5 bases separated the two germline ends. The entry originates in a study of cytomegalovirus exposure and HLA in healthy donors. Notes on the study in general: High sensitivity and specificity were reportedly achieved when the classifier diagnosed cytomegalovirus status. There were a few CMV-associated chains whose specificity for CMV antigens was confirmed in vitro. The study listed 150 to 200 cytomegalovirus-associated TCR beta chains.

Separate from the approximately 700-subject first cohort was the roughly 130-subject validation cohort, to which the donors belonged. The origin of this receptor is a woman under 30 in good health and CMV-seropositive. The sequenced material came from PBMCs. The chain couples TRBV5-1 to TRBJ1-3, with no clear D. CDR3 sequence reads: CASSLTDSGNTIYF. DNA of the CDR3: TGCGCCAGCAGCTTGACAGACTCTGGAAACACCATATATTTT.